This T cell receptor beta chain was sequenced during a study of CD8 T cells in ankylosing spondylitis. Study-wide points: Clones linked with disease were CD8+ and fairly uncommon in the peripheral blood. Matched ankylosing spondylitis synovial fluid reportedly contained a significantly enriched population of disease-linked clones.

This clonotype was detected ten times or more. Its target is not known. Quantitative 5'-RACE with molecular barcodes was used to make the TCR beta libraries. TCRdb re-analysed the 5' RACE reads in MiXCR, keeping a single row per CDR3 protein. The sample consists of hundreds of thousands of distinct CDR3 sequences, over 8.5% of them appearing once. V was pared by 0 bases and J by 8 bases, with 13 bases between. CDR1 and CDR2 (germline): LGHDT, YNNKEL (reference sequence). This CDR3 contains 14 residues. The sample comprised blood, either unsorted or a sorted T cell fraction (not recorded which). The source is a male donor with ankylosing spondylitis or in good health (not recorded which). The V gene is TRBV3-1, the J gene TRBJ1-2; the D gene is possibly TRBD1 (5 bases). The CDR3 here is CASSQDSPRGGYTF. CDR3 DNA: TGTGCCAGCAGCCAAGATTCCCCCCGGGGCGGCTACACCTTC.